The clone carrying this TCR beta chain appeared a few times. Its antigen remains unknown. This CDR3 spans 13 amino acids. V was cut by 2 bases and J by 3 bases, with 7 bases left in between. Germline V gene lookup returns CDR1 MNHNS and CDR2 SASEGT. This entry comes from a study of human T cells and chemical hapten exposure. TCRdb independently ran MiXCR on the RACE reads; one entry per CDR3 protein. The table records approximately 370,000 distinct CDR3 sequences, approximately 5% of them present only once. Study-level findings and limits: The number of TCRs above 1 in 1000 frequency did not change after DPC sensitization.

Described time point: pre-sensitization, week 0. Treatment described: therapeutic diphenylcyclopropenone sensitization with weekly scalp DPC. The chain is built from TRBV6-1 and TRBJ2-5; the D is unclear. The sequence was collected from a young woman with alopecia areata. Some clones in this sample may be carry-over from other donors' samples. This material consisted of whole blood, taken in connection with sensitization to the hapten diphenylcyclopropenone (DPC). As DNA, the CDR3 is TGTGCCAGCAGTGAACACGGAAAAGAGACCCAGTACTTC. Protein product: CASSEHGKETQYF.